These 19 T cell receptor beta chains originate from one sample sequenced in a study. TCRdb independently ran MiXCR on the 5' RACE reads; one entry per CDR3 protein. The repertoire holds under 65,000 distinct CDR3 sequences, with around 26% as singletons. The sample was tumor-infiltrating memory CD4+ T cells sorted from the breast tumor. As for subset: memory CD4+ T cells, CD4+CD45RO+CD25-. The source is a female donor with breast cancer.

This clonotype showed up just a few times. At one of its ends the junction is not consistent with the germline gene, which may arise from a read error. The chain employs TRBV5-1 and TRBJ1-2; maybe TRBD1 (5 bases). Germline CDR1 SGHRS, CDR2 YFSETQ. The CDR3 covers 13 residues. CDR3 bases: TGCGCCAGCAGCGCGGGACCTAAGTATGGCTACACCTTC. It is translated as CASSAGPKYGYTF. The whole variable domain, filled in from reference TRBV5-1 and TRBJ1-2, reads KAGVTQTPRYLIKTRGQQVTLSCSPISGHRSVSWYQQTPGQGLQFLFEYFSETQRNKGNFPGRFSGRQFSNSRSEMNVSTLELGDSALYLCASSAGPKYGYTFGSGTRLTVV.

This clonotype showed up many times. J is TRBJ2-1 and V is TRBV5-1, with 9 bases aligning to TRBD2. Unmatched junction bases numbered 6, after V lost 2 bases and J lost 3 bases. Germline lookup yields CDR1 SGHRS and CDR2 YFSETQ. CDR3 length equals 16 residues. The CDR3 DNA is TGCGCCAGCAGCTTTAATAGCGGGGGAAGCTACAATGAGCAGTTCTTC. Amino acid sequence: CASSFNSGGSYNEQFF.

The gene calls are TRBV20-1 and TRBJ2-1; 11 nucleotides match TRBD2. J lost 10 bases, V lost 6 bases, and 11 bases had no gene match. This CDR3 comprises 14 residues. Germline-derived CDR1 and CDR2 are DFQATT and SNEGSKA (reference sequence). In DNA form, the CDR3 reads TGCAGTGCCGGGAGGTCTAGCGGGAGGTTAGAGCAGTTCTTC. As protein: CSAGRSSGRLEQFF.

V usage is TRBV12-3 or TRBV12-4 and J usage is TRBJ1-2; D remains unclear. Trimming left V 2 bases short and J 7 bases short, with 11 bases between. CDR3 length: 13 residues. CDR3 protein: CASSLLPDFGYTF. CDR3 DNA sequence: TGTGCCAGCAGTTTATTGCCAGACTTTGGCTACACCTTC.

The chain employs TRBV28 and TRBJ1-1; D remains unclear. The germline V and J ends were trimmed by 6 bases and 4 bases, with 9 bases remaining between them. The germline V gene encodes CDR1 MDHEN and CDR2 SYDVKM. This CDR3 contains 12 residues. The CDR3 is CASRFSTTEAFF. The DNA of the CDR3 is TGTGCCAGCAGGTTTAGTACCACTGAAGCTTTCTTT. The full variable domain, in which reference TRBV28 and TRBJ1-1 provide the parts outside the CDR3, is DVKVTQSSRYLVKRTGEKVFLECVQDMDHENMFWYRQDPGLGLRLIYFSYDVKMKEKGDIPEGYSVSREKKERFSLILESASTNQTSMYLCASRFSTTEAFFGQGTRLTVV.

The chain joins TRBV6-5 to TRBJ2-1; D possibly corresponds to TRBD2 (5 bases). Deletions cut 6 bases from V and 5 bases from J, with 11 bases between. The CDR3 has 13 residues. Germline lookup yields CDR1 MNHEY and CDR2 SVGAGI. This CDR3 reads CASRLDYDNEQFF. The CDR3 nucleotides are TGTGCCAGCAGACTCGACTACGACAATGAGCAGTTCTTC.

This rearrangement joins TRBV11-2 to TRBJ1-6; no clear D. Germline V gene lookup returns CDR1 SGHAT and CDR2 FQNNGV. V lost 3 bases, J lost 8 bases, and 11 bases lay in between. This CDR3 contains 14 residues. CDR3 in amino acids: CASSFQGSDSPLHF. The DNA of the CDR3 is TGTGCCAGCAGCTTTCAAGGATCTGATTCACCCCTCCACTTT.

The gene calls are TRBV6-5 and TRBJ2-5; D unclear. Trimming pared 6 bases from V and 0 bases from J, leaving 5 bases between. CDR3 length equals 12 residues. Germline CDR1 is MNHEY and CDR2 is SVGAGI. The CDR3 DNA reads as TGTGCCAGCAGCCGGGACCAAGAGACCCAGTACTTC. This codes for CASSRDQETQYF.

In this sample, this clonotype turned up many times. CDR3 sequence: CASSEEVKGAFF. For the CDR3, the DNA is TGTGCCAGCAGTGAAGAGGTCAAGGGAGCTTTCTTT. V and J are TRBV6-1 and TRBJ1-1; D remains unclear. Trimming pared 1 base from V and 10 bases from J, leaving 10 bases between. The CDR3 contains 12 residues. Germline V lookup: CDR1 MNHNS, CDR2 SASEGT.

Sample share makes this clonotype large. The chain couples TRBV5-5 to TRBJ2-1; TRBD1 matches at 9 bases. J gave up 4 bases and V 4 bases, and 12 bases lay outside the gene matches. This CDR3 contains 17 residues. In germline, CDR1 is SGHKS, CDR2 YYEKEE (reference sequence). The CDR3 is CASSPPPGTGLYNEQFF. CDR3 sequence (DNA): TGTGCCAGCAGCCCCCCCCCCGGGACAGGGTTATACAATGAGCAGTTCTTC.

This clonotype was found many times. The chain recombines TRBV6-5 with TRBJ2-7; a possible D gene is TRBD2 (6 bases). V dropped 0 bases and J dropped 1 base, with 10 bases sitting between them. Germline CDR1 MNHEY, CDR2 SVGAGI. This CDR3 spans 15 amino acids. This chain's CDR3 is CASSYSLARSYEQYF. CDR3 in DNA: TGTGCCAGCAGTTACTCACTAGCTAGGTCCTACGAGCAGTACTTC.

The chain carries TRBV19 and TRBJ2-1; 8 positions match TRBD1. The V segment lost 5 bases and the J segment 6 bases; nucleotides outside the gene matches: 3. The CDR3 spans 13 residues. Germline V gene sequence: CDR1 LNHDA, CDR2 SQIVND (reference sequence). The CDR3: CASSWDRRNEQFF. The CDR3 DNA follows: TGTGCCAGTAGTTGGGACAGGCGCAATGAGCAGTTCTTC.

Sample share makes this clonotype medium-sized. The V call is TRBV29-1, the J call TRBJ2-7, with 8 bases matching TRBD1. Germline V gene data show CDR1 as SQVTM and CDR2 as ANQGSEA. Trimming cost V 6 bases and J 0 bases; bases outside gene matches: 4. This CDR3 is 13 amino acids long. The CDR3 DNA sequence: TGCAGCGTGGCCGGGACAGGCTCCTACGAGCAGTACTTC. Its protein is CSVAGTGSYEQYF.

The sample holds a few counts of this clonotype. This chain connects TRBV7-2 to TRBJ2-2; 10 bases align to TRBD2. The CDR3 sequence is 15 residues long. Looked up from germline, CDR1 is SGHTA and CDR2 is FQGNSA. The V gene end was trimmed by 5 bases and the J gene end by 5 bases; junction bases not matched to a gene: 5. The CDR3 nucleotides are TGTGCCAGCAGCGCTAGCGGGAGTTGGACCGGGGAGCTGTTTTTT. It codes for CASSASGSWTGELFF.

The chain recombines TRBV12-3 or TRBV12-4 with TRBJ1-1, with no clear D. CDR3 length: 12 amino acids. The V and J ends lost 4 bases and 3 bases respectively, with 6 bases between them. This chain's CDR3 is CASSSSYTEAFF. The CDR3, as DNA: TGTGCCAGCAGTTCCTCCTACACTGAAGCTTTCTTT.

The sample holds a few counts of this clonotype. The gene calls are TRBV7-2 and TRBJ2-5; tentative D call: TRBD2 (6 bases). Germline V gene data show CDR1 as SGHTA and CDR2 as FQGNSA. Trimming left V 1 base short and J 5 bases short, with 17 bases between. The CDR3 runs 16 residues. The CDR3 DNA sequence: TGTGCCAGCAGCTTAGTCTCATCGGCGGGATGGGAGACCCAGTACTTC. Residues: CASSLVSSAGWETQYF.

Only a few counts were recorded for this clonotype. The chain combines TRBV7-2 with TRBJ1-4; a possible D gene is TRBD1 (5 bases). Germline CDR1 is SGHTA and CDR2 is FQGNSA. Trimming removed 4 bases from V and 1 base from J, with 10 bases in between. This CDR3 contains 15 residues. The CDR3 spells CASSSGGRTNEKLFF. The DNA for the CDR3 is TGTGCCAGCAGCTCGGGGGGGAGAACTAATGAAAAACTGTTTTTT. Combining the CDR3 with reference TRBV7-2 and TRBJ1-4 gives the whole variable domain GAGVSQSPSNKVTEKGKDVELRCDPISGHTALYWYRQSLGQGLEFLIYFQGNSAPDKSGLPSDRFSAERTGGSVSTLTIQRTQQEDSAVYLCASSSGGRTNEKLFFGSGTQLSVL.

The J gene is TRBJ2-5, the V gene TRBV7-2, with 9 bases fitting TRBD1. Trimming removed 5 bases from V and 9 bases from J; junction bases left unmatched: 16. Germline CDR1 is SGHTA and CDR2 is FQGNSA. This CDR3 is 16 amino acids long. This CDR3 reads CASSKTLGTGSTAQYF. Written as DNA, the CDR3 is TGTGCCAGCAGCAAAACCCTCGGGACAGGGTCTACGGCCCAGTACTTC.

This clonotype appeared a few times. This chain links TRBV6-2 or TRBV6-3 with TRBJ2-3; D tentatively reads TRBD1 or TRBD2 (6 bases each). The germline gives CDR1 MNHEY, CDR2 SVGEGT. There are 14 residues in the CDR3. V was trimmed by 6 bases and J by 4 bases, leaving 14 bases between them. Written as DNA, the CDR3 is TGTGCCAGCAGGCAAGGGGGGTACGCAGATACGCAGTATTTT. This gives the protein CASRQGGYADTQYF.